The 8 T cell receptor beta chains below were found in one sample sequenced in a study of radiotherapy plus CTLA-4 blockade in lung cancer. Here immunoSEQ multiplex PCR was the method, and the copy in TCRdb shows in-frame clones only, minus some. The profile shows 50,000 to 75,000 clones, about 72% of them singletons. The specimen was peripheral blood, collected from a patient treated with radiotherapy plus ipilimumab. These receptors came from a human donor with non-small cell lung cancer who had a complete response to radiotherapy plus ipilimumab.

CDR3 loop: CASSQSGRGQGTQYF. CDR3 coding DNA: TGTGCCAGCAGCCAATCGGGCAGGGGGCAAGGTACGCAGTATTTT. The chain is built from TRBV16 and TRBJ2-3; 8 positions agree with TRBD1. CDR1 and CDR2 from the germline V gene are KGHSY and FQNENV. J was trimmed by 8 bases and V by 0 bases; bases with no gene match: 7. There are 15 residues in the CDR3.

This clone showed up just a few times. CDR3 DNA sequence: TGTGCCAGCTCACCATCGTGGGACCCCATCTATGGCTACACCTTC. It is translated as CASSPSWDPIYGYTF. V gene TRBV18 combines with J gene TRBJ1-2; weak D call: TRBD1 (5 bases). From germline, CDR1 is KGHSH and CDR2 LQKENI. V dropped 2 bases and J dropped 4 bases, with 14 bases sitting between them. There are 15 residues in the CDR3. Full variable domain (outside the CDR3, taken from reference TRBV18 and TRBJ1-2): NAGVMQNPRHLVRRRGQEARLRCSPMKGHSHVYWYRQLPEEGLKFMVYLQKENIIDESGMPKERFSAEFPKEGPSILRIQQVVRGDSAAYFCASSPSWDPIYGYTFGSGTRLTVV.

This sequence joins TRBV12-5 and TRBJ2-5, with D uncertain. This CDR3 has 13 residues. V was shortened by 6 bases and J by 5 bases, with 13 bases between the two germline ends. CDR1 and CDR2 (germline): LGHNT, FRNRAP. The DNA of the CDR3 is TGTGCTAGTGGCTTCACAGAGTTGGAGACCCAGTACTTC. The encoded protein is CASGFTELETQYF.

In its sample, this clone was seen a few times. This chain joins TRBV19 and TRBJ2-7; D possibly corresponds to TRBD2 (8 bases). V lost 7 bases and J 5 bases, leaving 21 bases between the germline ends. The CDR3 is made up of 15 amino acids. CDR1 is LNHDA and CDR2 is SQIVND in the germline V gene (reference sequence). CDR3 loop: CASIAIGTRGHEQYF. CDR3 coding DNA: TGTGCCAGTATAGCGATCGGGACTAGGGGGCACGAGCAGTACTTC.

The CDR3 protein is CATSRPLGAAGVHNEQFF. In DNA, the CDR3 is TGTGCCACCAGCAGACCCCTAGGGGCAGCGGGAGTCCACAATGAGCAGTTCTTC. The J gene is TRBJ2-1, the V gene TRBV15, with 8 bases lining up with TRBD2. CDR3 length: 18 residues. The germline CDR1 and CDR2 sequences are LNHNV and YYDKDF (reference sequence). V shed 2 bases and J 5 bases; nucleotides not matched to a gene: 14.

The gene calls are TRBV5-1 and TRBJ1-1; 7 nucleotides align to TRBD1. V was pared by 5 bases and J by 7 bases, with 8 bases of the junction left unmatched. In germline, CDR1 is SGHRS, CDR2 YFSETQ. The CDR3 length is 13 residues. CDR3 sequence: CASRRRGTDEAFF. The DNA of the CDR3 is TGCGCCAGCAGACGCAGGGGGACAGATGAAGCTTTCTTT. Variable domain in full (rest from reference TRBV5-1 and TRBJ1-1): KAGVTQTPRYLIKTRGQQVTLSCSPISGHRSVSWYQQTPGQGLQFLFEYFSETQRNKGNFPGRFSGRQFSNSRSEMNVSTLELGDSALYLCASRRRGTDEAFFGQGTRLTVV.

This clone was found once. The CDR3 loop reads CASSRGTGGNTEAFF. CDR3 bases: TGTGCCAGCAGCAGAGGGACAGGGGGGAACACTGAAGCTTTCTTT. The V gene is TRBV11-2, the J gene TRBJ1-1, with TRBD1 matching over 11 bases. Per germline, CDR1 SGHAT and CDR2 FQNNGV. The length of the CDR3 is 15 residues. J was trimmed by 1 base and V by 5 bases; bases with no gene match: 3. The whole variable domain, filled in from reference TRBV11-2 and TRBJ1-1, reads EAGVAQSPRYKIIEKRQSVAFWCNPISGHATLYWYQQILGQGPKLLIQFQNNGVVDDSQLPKDRFSAERLKGVDSTLKIQPAKLEDSAVYLCASSRGTGGNTEAFFGQGTRLTVV.

On this clone: Mismatch with germline at one junction end may stem from a read error. The J gene is TRBJ2-1, the V gene TRBV10-1, with TRBD2 as a possible D gene (5 bases). Looked up from germline, CDR1 is WNHNN and CDR2 is SYGVQD (reference sequence). This CDR3 comprises 17 residues. The CDR3 sequence is CASSESTRLGSYYEQFF. The CDR3 bases are TGCGCCAGCAGTGAGTCAACTAGGTTAGGGTCCTACTATGAGCAGTTCTTC.